This TCR beta chain was profiled in a study of blood T cells in healthy people across ages. Each sample gave at least 6.5 million isolated PBMCs. The use of a sample-barcoded 5' primer and a J-beta primer mix characterized a second PCR of about 7 to 12 cycles. From the 5' RACE reads, TCRdb called clonotypes with MiXCR, one entry per CDR3 protein. The sample records 730,000 or so distinct CDR3 sequences, roughly 44% being singletons. This clonotype was seen more than once but under ten times. This receptor was obtained from a woman aged 60 to 75 in good health. The source material was blood.

The CDR3 nucleotides read TGTGCCAGCAGTTTCTTGGGATCGTGGGCAGTGTCCGGAACTGAAGCTTTCTTT. Its protein product is CASSFLGSWAVSGTEAFF. This chain joins TRBV28 and TRBJ1-1; D ambiguous. Trimming shortened V by 3 bases and J by 5 bases, and 25 bases separated the two germline ends. The germline V gene has CDR1 MDHEN and CDR2 SYDVKM. The CDR3 runs to 18 residues.